This entry describes one T cell receptor beta chain. Its antigen is not known. The data originate from a study of T cells after yellow fever vaccination. Background on the study: When fractions had low cell numbers, they were prepared with SMART-Seq v4 Ultra Low Input. Study-level findings and limits: Re-detected after boosting: most primary clones, 96% of CD4 and roughly 88% of CD8.

As TCR cDNA was made by 5'RACE template switching, a universal primer site and UMIs were added. In TCRdb, the 5' RACE reads were re-called with MiXCR into one record per CDR3 protein. Among 300,000 or so distinct CDR3 sequences listed, roughly 8.7% were seen once. Here the sequenced sample was CD4+ T cells sorted from PBMCs, taken 5 days after the yellow fever booster vaccination. The sequence came from a man younger than 35 who received the YFV17D yellow fever vaccine.

The CDR3 sequence is CASRQDLYNSPLHF. The CDR3 nucleotides read TGTGCCAGCAGACAAGACCTTTATAATTCACCCCTCCACTTT. The rearrangement uses TRBV7-2 and TRBJ1-6; D is undetermined. The CDR3 loop spans 14 amino acids. CDR1 and CDR2 (germline): SGHTA, FQGNSA. V was trimmed by 6 bases and J by 4 bases, leaving 10 bases between them.